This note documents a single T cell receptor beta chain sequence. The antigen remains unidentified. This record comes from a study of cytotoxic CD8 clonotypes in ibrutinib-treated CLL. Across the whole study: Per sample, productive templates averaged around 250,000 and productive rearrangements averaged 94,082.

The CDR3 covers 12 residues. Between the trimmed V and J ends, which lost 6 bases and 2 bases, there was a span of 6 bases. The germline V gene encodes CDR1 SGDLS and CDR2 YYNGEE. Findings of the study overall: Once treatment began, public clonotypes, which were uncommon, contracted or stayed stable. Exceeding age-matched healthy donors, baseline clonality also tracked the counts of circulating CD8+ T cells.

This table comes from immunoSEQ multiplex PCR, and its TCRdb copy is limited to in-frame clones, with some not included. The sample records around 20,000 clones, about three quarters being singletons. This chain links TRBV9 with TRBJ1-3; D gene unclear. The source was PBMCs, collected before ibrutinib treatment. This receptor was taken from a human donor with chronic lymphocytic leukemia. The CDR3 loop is CASTSAGNTIYF. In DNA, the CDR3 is TGTGCCAGCACGTCAGCTGGAAACACCATATATTTT.